This record concerns one TCR beta chain sequence. Its cognate antigen is unknown. The data originate from a study of CD8 T cells in ankylosing spondylitis. 5'-RACE, quantitative and with molecular barcodes, yielded the TCR beta libraries. One entry per CDR3 protein, called by TCRdb with MiXCR from the 5' RACE reads. This sample yields roughly 280,000 distinct CDR3 sequences, of which around 18% are seen a single time; less than 9.5% belongs to the top ten. Findings of the study overall: Matched ankylosing spondylitis synovial fluid reportedly contained a significantly enriched population of disease-linked clones. Before this, some motif variants had been reported in reactive arthritis synovial fluid and blood. Ankylosing spondylitis blood appeared to carry a characteristic TCR beta motif of several highly homologous variants.

Losses at the gene ends were 0 bases for V and 1 base for J; bases not matched to a gene: 5. The germline CDR1 and CDR2 sequences are SGHRS and YFSETQ. This CDR3 is built from 16 residues. The source of this sequence is a male donor with ankylosing spondylitis or in good health (not recorded which). V is TRBV5-1 and J is TRBJ1-1; 8 bases are a match to TRBD1. What was sequenced was blood, either unsorted or a sorted T cell fraction (not recorded which). The CDR3: CASSLAQQGGNTEAFF. The CDR3 DNA reads TGCGCCAGCAGCTTGGCTCAACAGGGGGGGAACACTGAAGCTTTCTTT.